The 30 T cell receptor beta chains below all came from one sample that was sequenced in a study of Ad26.COV2.S vaccination and SARS-CoV-2 variants (dated by TCRdb to about 2021). This specimen's treatment or condition label, per the study, means: some 19 received Ad26.COV2.S at low or high dose, single or two shots; about 5 received placebo; per-sample allocation not given. Repertoires of vaccine and placebo recipients were sequenced from samples collected on day 63 after the first injection. Libraries were made using the immunoSEQ multiplex PCR assay. The clones in this table, taken by TCRdb from immuneACCESS, are in-frame only. Not every clone is retained; where verified, under half of the shortfall comes from an unresolved V gene, and the cause of the rest is unknown. Present in this sample are a few hundred thousand clones, 80% to 95% of which were seen just once. The top ten hold more than 1.5% of the sample.

Specimen: peripheral blood, collected in a trial of Ad26.COV2.S vaccine versus placebo. The receptors here all came from a person aged 18-65 years who received the Ad26.COV2.S COVID-19 vaccine or a placebo.

The V and J genes are TRBV6-5 and TRBJ1-1; D is unclear. The CDR3 spans 13 residues. V was shortened by 0 bases and J by 1 base, with 3 bases between the two germline ends. Germline CDR1 and CDR2: MNHEY and SVGAGI. DNA of the CDR3: TGTGCCAGCAGTTACTCAAGGAACACTGAAGCTTTCTTT. Its protein product is CASSYSRNTEAFF.

The rearrangement uses TRBV30 and TRBJ2-3, with D unresolved. Trimming left V 4 bases short and J 13 bases short, with 21 bases between. This CDR3 has 13 amino acids. CDR1 and CDR2 (germline): GTSNPN, SVGIG (reference sequence). The CDR3 here is CAWKENGLGNEYF. For the CDR3, the DNA is TGTGCCTGGAAAGAGAACGGGCTTGGCAACGAGTATTTT.

The rearrangement links TRBV14 to TRBJ1-4, with unresolved D. V lost 1 base and J 7 bases, leaving 13 bases between the germline ends. The germline V gene has CDR1 SGHDN and CDR2 FVKESK. The CDR3 extends over 15 amino acids. The DNA of the CDR3 is TGTGCCAGCAGCCAAGGTGCCGGGTGGAGTGAAAAACTGTTTTTT. Translating it yields CASSQGAGWSEKLFF.

The genes are TRBV27 and TRBJ2-1, with 13 bases matching TRBD2. Unmatched junction bases numbered 6, after V lost 4 bases and J lost 6 bases. Per the germline V gene, CDR1 is MNHEY and CDR2 is SMNVEV (reference sequence). This CDR3 contains 16 residues. CDR3 amino acids: CASSSTSGGAFNEQFF. The CDR3 DNA follows: TGTGCCAGCAGTTCCACTAGCGGGGGGGCCTTCAATGAGCAGTTCTTC.

The V gene is TRBV2, the J gene TRBJ2-4, with D possibly matching TRBD1 (6 bases). The CDR3 contains 15 residues. CDR1 and CDR2 from the germline V gene are SNHLY and FYNNEI. Trimming pared 7 bases from V and 6 bases from J, leaving 19 bases between. As DNA, the CDR3 is TGTGCCAGCATAGGGACACCGCCCTGGGTAAACATTCAGTACTTC. It codes for CASIGTPPWVNIQYF.

This clone has just a few counts. The chain joins TRBV27 to TRBJ2-7; D is ambiguous. V gave up 4 bases and J gave up 4 bases, with 11 bases separating them. Germline CDR1 and CDR2: MNHEY and SMNVEV (reference sequence). CDR3 length: 13 residues. The CDR3 DNA sequence: TGTGCCAGCAGTTATGTGCGAGGATACGAGCAGTACTTC. Its protein product is CASSYVRGYEQYF.

The V call is TRBV5-5, the J call TRBJ2-3; TRBD2 matches at 10 bases. The CDR3 loop spans 16 amino acids. Germline V gene lookup returns CDR1 SGHKS and CDR2 YYEKEE (reference sequence). After removal of 4 bases from V and 3 bases from J, the junction contained 8 bases not matched to a gene. As DNA, the CDR3 is TGTGCCAGCAGCGGAAGCGGGGGGGCCCTTACAGATACGCAGTATTTT. Amino acids: CASSGSGGALTDTQYF.

This clone turned up a few times. The CDR3 nucleotides read TGCGCCAGCAGGGCGCAGGGGGGTGAAAAACTGTTTTTT. Translation gives CASRAQGGEKLFF. V gene TRBV5-1 combines with J gene TRBJ1-4, with 7 bases aligning to TRBD1. Trimming at V came to 5 bases and at J to 7 bases, leaving 5 bases not matched to a gene. CDR3 length: 13 residues. Germline V gene lookup returns CDR1 SGHRS and CDR2 YFSETQ.

On this clone: The identical CDR3 is also encoded by other nucleotide sequences in the sample. This chain joins TRBV11-2 and TRBJ2-7; no clear D gene. Germline lookup yields CDR1 SGHAT and CDR2 FQNNGV. The CDR3 length is 12 residues. Between the trimmed V and J ends, which lost 1 base and 4 bases, there was a span of 5 bases. The CDR3 bases are TGTGCCAGCAGCTTAGGGGCGTACGAGCAGTACTTC. This gives the protein CASSLGAYEQYF.

The chain has TRBV4-3 and TRBJ2-1; maybe TRBD2 (5 bases). The CDR3 extends over 17 amino acids. Germline V CDR1 and CDR2: LGHNA, YSLEER. Between the trimmed V and J ends, which lost 0 bases and 0 bases, there was a span of 12 bases. The CDR3 spells CASSQDISGISYNEQFF. In nucleotides, the CDR3 is TGCGCCAGCAGCCAAGATATTTCGGGGATCTCCTACAATGAGCAGTTCTTC.

This clone was seen a single time. This chain links TRBV4-3 with TRBJ1-6; D may be TRBD1 (6 bases). The CDR3 runs 19 residues. Germline V gene sequence: CDR1 LGHNA, CDR2 YSLEER. V dropped 0 bases and J dropped 0 bases, with 15 bases sitting between them. The CDR3 protein is CASSQDKGRGISYNSPLHF. The CDR3 region has the DNA TGCGCCAGCAGCCAAGATAAGGGGAGGGGGATCTCCTATAATTCACCCCTCCACTTT.

The rearrangement uses TRBV28 and TRBJ1-2, with TRBD1 as a possible D gene (5 bases). V lost 5 bases, J lost 12 bases, and 25 bases lay in between. The CDR3 sequence is 15 residues long. Germline V gene lookup returns CDR1 MDHEN and CDR2 SYDVKM. The CDR3: CASSAQSAGPLENTF. Written as DNA, the CDR3 is TGTGCCAGCAGTGCTCAGAGCGCGGGGCCCTTGGAGAACACCTTC.

To note about this clone: This sample includes further DNA sequences coding for the same CDR3. This chain uses TRBV5-1 with TRBJ1-6; no clear D gene. The germline V and J ends were trimmed by 0 bases and 7 bases, with 5 bases remaining between them. Looked up from germline, CDR1 is SGHRS and CDR2 is YFSETQ. The CDR3 is made up of 13 amino acids. The CDR3 DNA sequence: TGCGCCAGCAGCTTGGACCGGAATTCACCCCTCCACTTT. It specifies CASSLDRNSPLHF.

The chain is built from TRBV11-2 and TRBJ1-3; tentative D call: TRBD1 (6 bases). The V gene lost 5 bases and the J gene lost 2 bases, with 16 bases spanning the gap. CDR3 length equals 16 residues. Germline CDR1 and CDR2: SGHAT and FQNNGV. In DNA form, the CDR3 reads TGTGCCAGCAGCCTGTTCTTACAGGGTACTGGAAACACCATATATTTT. It is translated as CASSLFLQGTGNTIYF.

The chain employs TRBV4-1 and TRBJ2-3; 7 bases map to TRBD1. There are 14 residues in the CDR3. CDR1 and CDR2 from the germline V gene are MGHRA and YSYEKL. The trim removed 5 bases at V and 4 bases at J, leaving 6 bases unmatched. The CDR3: CASSYPGQSDTQYF. The CDR3 DNA reads as TGCGCCAGCAGCTACCCGGGACAGTCAGATACGCAGTATTTT.

This clone has only a few counts. V usage is TRBV29-1 and J usage is TRBJ2-3; D possibly corresponds to TRBD1 (5 bases). The CDR3 length is 13 residues. The germline gives CDR1 SQVTM, CDR2 ANQGSEA. The V end was cut by 4 bases, the J end by 1 base, with 9 bases between. DNA for the CDR3: TGCAGCGTTGCAGGGATCCGCACAGATACGCAGTATTTT. This sequence encodes CSVAGIRTDTQYF.

As DNA, the CDR3 is TGTGCCAGCAGCCGGACAGGGGTCGCCTCCCCGTCTGGAAACACCATATATTTT. Protein sequence: CASSRTGVASPSGNTIYF. The chain employs TRBV5-8 and TRBJ1-3; 9 nucleotides align to TRBD1. The germline V gene has CDR1 SGHTS and CDR2 YDEGEE. With 4 bases clipped from V and 1 base from J, the junction kept 12 bases outside the gene matches. The CDR3 spans 18 residues.

This sequence joins TRBV14 and TRBJ2-3, with D hard to call. CDR3 size: 15 residues. V was clipped by 2 bases and J by 6 bases, with 15 bases between them. Germline V CDR1 and CDR2: SGHDN, FVKESK. The CDR3 region is CASSQFSLNGDTQYF. The CDR3 DNA follows: TGTGCCAGCAGCCAATTTAGCCTAAACGGGGATACGCAGTATTTT. Based on the CDR3 plus reference TRBV14 and TRBJ2-3, the full variable domain is EAGVTQFPSHSVIEKGQTVTLRCDPISGHDNLYWYRRVMGKEIKFLLHFVKESKQDESGMPNNRFLAERTGGTYSTLKVQPAELEDSGVYFCASSQFSLNGDTQYFGPGTRLTVL.

V gene TRBV7-2 combines with J gene TRBJ1-2; 7 positions match TRBD1. This CDR3 region has 14 residues. Germline V gene sequence: CDR1 SGHTA, CDR2 FQGNSA. Trimming removed 5 bases from V and 5 bases from J; junction bases left unmatched: 8. In DNA, the CDR3 is TGTGCCAGCAGCCCAAAGGGGGCGACTTATGGCTACACCTTC. Protein sequence: CASSPKGATYGYTF. The entire variable domain, with the rest obtained from reference TRBV7-2 and TRBJ1-2, is as follows: GAGVSQSPSNKVTEKGKDVELRCDPISGHTALYWYRQSLGQGLEFLIYFQGNSAPDKSGLPSDRFSAERTGGSVSTLTIQRTQQEDSAVYLCASSPKGATYGYTFGSGTRLTVV.

The gene calls are TRBV14 and TRBJ1-6; no clear D gene. Germline-derived CDR1 and CDR2 are SGHDN and FVKESK. Trimming cost V 3 bases and J 11 bases, with 14 bases left between them. The CDR3 has 14 amino acids. CDR3: CASSQDGNGPPLHF. Written as DNA, the CDR3 is TGTGCCAGCAGCCAGGACGGGAACGGGCCACCCCTCCACTTT.

The CDR3 here is CASSVLHTDTQYF. CDR3 in DNA: TGTGCCAGCAGTGTCCTACACACAGATACGCAGTATTTT. The chain joins TRBV27 to TRBJ2-3; D gene uncertain. This CDR3 is 13 amino acids long. CDR1 and CDR2 from the germline V gene are MNHEY and SMNVEV (reference sequence). Trimming removed 5 bases from V and 2 bases from J, with 8 bases in between.

The rearrangement uses TRBV28 and TRBJ2-3; D may be TRBD1 or TRBD2 (5 bases each). Per germline, CDR1 MDHEN and CDR2 SYDVKM. This CDR3 has 14 residues. Between the trimmed V and J ends, which lost 2 bases and 0 bases, there was a span of 6 bases. The CDR3 is CASSLGGSTDTQYF. For the CDR3, the DNA is TGTGCCAGCAGTTTAGGGGGTAGCACAGATACGCAGTATTTT.

The chain recombines TRBV19 with TRBJ1-1; the D is unclear. Germline V CDR1 and CDR2: LNHDA, SQIVND (reference sequence). The CDR3 has 12 amino acids. Between the trimmed V and J ends, which lost 5 bases and 4 bases, there was a span of 8 bases. CDR3 region: CASSGDPTEAFF. CDR3 nucleotides: TGTGCCAGTAGTGGGGATCCCACTGAAGCTTTCTTT.

The chain has TRBV7-8 and TRBJ2-3, with D possibly matching TRBD1 (6 bases). The CDR3 runs 13 residues. Trimming left V 6 bases short and J 3 bases short, with 10 bases between. Germline loops: CDR1 SGHVS, CDR2 FQNEAQ. The CDR3 region is CASRSRGTDTQYF. The CDR3 nucleotides are TGTGCCAGCAGAAGTAGGGGGACAGATACGCAGTATTTT.

The chain recombines TRBV6-6 with TRBJ1-4; the D is unclear. The germline CDR1 and CDR2 sequences are MNHNY and SVGAGI (reference sequence). The V and J ends lost 5 bases and 0 bases respectively, with 16 bases between them. The CDR3 is 17 amino acids. Written as DNA, the CDR3 is TGTGCCAGCAGTCCGAATCCGCCAGCTACAACTAATGAAAAACTGTTTTTT. Amino acid sequence: CASSPNPPATTNEKLFF.

The chain carries TRBV6-2 or TRBV6-3 and TRBJ2-5; tentative D call: TRBD1 (6 bases). The germline gives CDR1 MNHEY, CDR2 SVGEGT. The length of the CDR3 is 13 residues. Trimming took off 6 bases at V and 7 bases at J, with 15 bases between the two ends. This CDR3 is CASSSRQVGTQYF. The CDR3 DNA reads as TGTGCCAGCAGCTCCAGACAGGTCGGGACCCAGTACTTC.

The V call is TRBV28, the J call TRBJ2-7; 11 positions match TRBD2. The CDR3 runs to 17 residues. Unmatched junction bases numbered 10, after V lost 3 bases and J lost 3 bases. Germline V gene lookup returns CDR1 MDHEN and CDR2 SYDVKM. This chain's CDR3 is CASSLGSGGAQSYEQYF. For the CDR3, the DNA is TGTGCCAGCAGTTTGGGTAGCGGGGGGGCCCAAAGCTACGAGCAGTACTTC. The full variable domain, with the rest looked up from reference TRBV28 and TRBJ2-7, is DVKVTQSSRYLVKRTGEKVFLECVQDMDHENMFWYRQDPGLGLRLIYFSYDVKMKEKGDIPEGYSVSREKKERFSLILESASTNQTSMYLCASSLGSGGAQSYEQYFGPGTRLTVT.

V is TRBV27 and J is TRBJ1-1; D remains unclear. The CDR3 is made up of 15 amino acids. The V end was cut by 4 bases, the J end by 4 bases, with 16 bases between. CDR1 and CDR2 (germline): MNHEY, SMNVEV (reference sequence). The CDR3 DNA follows: TGTGCCAGCAGTTCCCTAACGGGAGTTGGCACTGAAGCTTTCTTT. Protein product: CASSSLTGVGTEAFF.

The chain couples TRBV27 to TRBJ2-6; 8 nucleotides agree with TRBD1. Germline V gene lookup returns CDR1 MNHEY and CDR2 SMNVEV (reference sequence). CDR3 length: 16 residues. V gave up 9 bases and J gave up 2 bases; unmatched junction bases: 9. The CDR3 sequence is CASRISDRAGANVLTF. In DNA form, the CDR3 reads TGTGCCAGTAGAATTTCGGACAGGGCTGGGGCCAACGTCCTGACTTTC.

The chain combines TRBV7-2 with TRBJ1-3; 7 bases match TRBD1. The germline V gene encodes CDR1 SGHTA and CDR2 FQGNSA. The CDR3 has 17 amino acids. Trimming took 2 bases from V and 2 from J; bases not matched to a gene: 9. The CDR3 nucleotides read TGTGCCAGCAGCTTAAGCTCCCAGGGGGTGACTGGAAACACCATATATTTT. It translates to CASSLSSQGVTGNTIYF.